This T cell receptor beta chain was captured in a study of early stage breast cancer tumors. Overall study: About 70% of the 16 invasive tumors were ER+, PR+ and HER2-. The ER+/PR+/HER2- tumors included roughly 8 ductal and four lobular carcinomas.

General study findings and limits: Bulk DNA sequencing of unsorted cells missed chain pairing and markers. Comparing each tissue with blood distinguished tumor from normal in 14 of 16 patients.

The junction had 15 bases not matched to a gene; V was cut back by 4 bases and J by 6 bases. CDR1 and CDR2 from the germline V gene are SGHRS and YFSETQ. This CDR3 is built from 16 residues. Some clones are missing from TCRdb's copy, which holds only in-frame ones; the method was immunoSEQ multiplex PCR. The sample lists around 78,000 clones, around 80% occurring once. This clone was seen a single time. Its target is unknown. The clonotype originates from a person in their 60s with breast cancer. The specimen sequenced was blood. This chain links TRBV5-1 with TRBJ2-7; 8 nucleotides agree with TRBD1. The CDR3 protein is CASSLQEGQGAPEQYF. CDR3 DNA: TGCGCCAGCAGCCTTCAGGAGGGTCAGGGGGCGCCCGAGCAGTACTTC. Looking up the rest from reference TRBV5-1 and TRBJ2-7 gives the full variable domain: KAGVTQTPRYLIKTRGQQVTLSCSPISGHRSVSWYQQTPGQGLQFLFEYFSETQRNKGNFPGRFSGRQFSNSRSEMNVSTLELGDSALYLCASSLQEGQGAPEQYFGPGTRLTVT.